This T cell receptor beta chain came from a study of blood T cell repertoires in COVID-19. The CDR3 loop spans 12 amino acids. Germline assignment: CDR1 MRHNA and CDR2 SNTAGT. With 7 bases removed from V and 4 bases from J, the gap between germline ends came to 8 bases. Assay used: immunoSEQ multiplex PCR; TCRdb lists only in-frame clones, some missing. The repertoire has some 410,000 clones, more than 75% of them found once; the top ten carry over 0.9%. This clone was detected a few times. The sequence came from a woman in her twenties or thirties with acute COVID-19. This chain connects TRBV6-4 to TRBJ1-5; unclear D gene. The material sequenced was PBMCs or T cells enriched from blood (not recorded which). The CDR3 sequence is CASIRRNQPQHF. In nucleotides, the CDR3 is TGTGCCAGCATCCGGCGGAATCAGCCCCAGCATTTT.